This is a list of T cell receptor beta chains from one sample in a study of T and B cells in COVID-19 patients. TCRdb re-called the multiplex PCR reads with MiXCR, one entry per CDR3 protein. The sample lists roughly 8,100 distinct CDR3 sequences; 25% to 30% were seen once. Input material: blood. These receptor sequences come from a human donor with active COVID-19. CDR3s include the opening cysteine and the closing phenylalanine or tryptophan. Expanded clones are given a class, and other clones once, few, many or no size at all.

clone size	V gene	J gene	CDR3 protein
.	TRBV7-9	TRBJ2-5	CASSHLPGQGGRETQYF
medium-sized	TRBV6-5	TRBJ1-4	CASSYGTGQRNEKLFF
.	TRBV5-1	TRBJ2-5	CASSQGSQETQYF
.	TRBV5-4	TRBJ1-1	CASSLARAAPEAFF
few	TRBV6-5	TRBJ1-5	CASSYSYGSNQPQHF
.	TRBV20-1	TRBJ1-5	CSARPRRGGGNQPQHF
few	TRBV6-2/TRBV6-3	TRBJ2-1	CASSYSSGTGGAYNEQFF
few	TRBV6-1	TRBJ2-4	CASRVPGLAGGGKNIQYF
.	TRBV6-2/TRBV6-3	TRBJ2-1	CAIRQGLLKEQFF
few	TRBV6-5	TRBJ1-2	CASSYIRGHLRANYGYTF
.	TRBV6-5	TRBJ1-6	CASGDGINSPLHF
.	TRBV5-4	TRBJ1-2	CASSPTGGGTTYGYTF
.	TRBV6-5	TRBJ1-5	CASSPRGGAVGNQPQHF
.	TRBV19	TRBJ1-3	CASSGGQGDPTGNTIYF
few	TRBV6-5	TRBJ2-2	CASSYMWDTGELFF
medium-sized	TRBV19	TRBJ1-2	CASGKQGRLNYGYTF
few	TRBV6-1	TRBJ2-5	CASSEVPAGVQETQYF
few	TRBV5-5	TRBJ2-3	CASSLAAGTTDTQYF
few	TRBV6-5	TRBJ1-1	CASSYYGTLNTEAFF
few	TRBV11-1	TRBJ2-7	CASSQVYGGLSYEQYF
.	TRBV7-2	TRBJ1-2	CASSLALLDYSLTYGYTF
few	TRBV19	TRBJ1-5	CASRGGRAFHQPQHF
medium-sized	TRBV19	TRBJ2-2	CASRLANTGELFF
few	TRBV18	TRBJ1-2	CASSPAVSGYTF
few	TRBV19	TRBJ1-5	CASSFTTGGGGPGQPQHF
medium-sized	TRBV10-3	TRBJ2-1	CAISEDRDTNEQFF
few	TRBV6-2/TRBV6-3	TRBJ1-6	CASSQGQRISPLHF
few	TRBV4-3	TRBJ2-3	CASSLGYWDTSSTDTQYF
.	TRBV6-2/TRBV6-3	TRBJ2-3	CASSTGRGSDTQYF
few	TRBV6-5	TRBJ1-1	CASRQMSGGMNTEAFF
few	TRBV7-6	TRBJ2-1	CASSSRLAGGSSSYNEQFF
.	TRBV12-3/TRBV12-4	TRBJ1-1	CASSLGLLNTEAFF
.	TRBV6-5	TRBJ2-1	CASSYVPSGGGNNEQFF
.	TRBV18	TRBJ1-4	CASSRQTVGPNEKLFF
few	TRBV14	TRBJ2-3	CASSGRAPDTQYF